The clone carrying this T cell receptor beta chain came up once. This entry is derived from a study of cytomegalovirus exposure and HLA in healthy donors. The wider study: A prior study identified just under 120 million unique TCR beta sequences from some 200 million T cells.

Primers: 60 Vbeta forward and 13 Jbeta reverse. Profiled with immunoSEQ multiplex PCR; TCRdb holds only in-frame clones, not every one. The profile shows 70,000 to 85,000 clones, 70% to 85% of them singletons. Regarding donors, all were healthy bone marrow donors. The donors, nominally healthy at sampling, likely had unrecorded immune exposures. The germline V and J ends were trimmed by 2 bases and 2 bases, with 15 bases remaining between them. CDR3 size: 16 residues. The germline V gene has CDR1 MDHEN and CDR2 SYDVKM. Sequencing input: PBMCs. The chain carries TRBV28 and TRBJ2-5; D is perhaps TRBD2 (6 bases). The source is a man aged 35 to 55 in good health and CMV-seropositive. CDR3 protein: CASSLIPAGLQETQYF. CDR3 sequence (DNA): TGTGCCAGCAGTTTAATCCCAGCGGGCTTACAAGAGACCCAGTACTTC. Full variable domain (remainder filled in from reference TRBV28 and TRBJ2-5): DVKVTQSSRYLVKRTGEKVFLECVQDMDHENMFWYRQDPGLGLRLIYFSYDVKMKEKGDIPEGYSVSREKKERFSLILESASTNQTSMYLCASSLIPAGLQETQYFGPGTRLLVL.